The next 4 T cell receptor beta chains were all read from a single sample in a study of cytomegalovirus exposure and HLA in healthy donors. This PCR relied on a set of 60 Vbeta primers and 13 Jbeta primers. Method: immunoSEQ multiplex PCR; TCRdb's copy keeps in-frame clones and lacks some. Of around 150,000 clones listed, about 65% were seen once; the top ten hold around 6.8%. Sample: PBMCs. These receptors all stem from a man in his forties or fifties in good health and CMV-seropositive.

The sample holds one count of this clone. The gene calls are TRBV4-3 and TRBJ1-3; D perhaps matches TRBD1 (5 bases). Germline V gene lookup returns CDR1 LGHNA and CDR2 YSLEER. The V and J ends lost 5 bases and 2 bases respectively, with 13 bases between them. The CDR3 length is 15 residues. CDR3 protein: CASSDRGAPGNTIYF. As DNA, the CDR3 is TGCGCCAGCAGCGATCGTGGGGCCCCTGGAAACACCATATATTTT.

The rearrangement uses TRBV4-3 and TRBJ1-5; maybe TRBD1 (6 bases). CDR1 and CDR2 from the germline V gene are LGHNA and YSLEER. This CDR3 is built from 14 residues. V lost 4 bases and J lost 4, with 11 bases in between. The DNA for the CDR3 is TGCGCCAGCAGCCCCGACAGGATTAATCAGCCCCAGCATTTT. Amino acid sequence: CASSPDRINQPQHF.

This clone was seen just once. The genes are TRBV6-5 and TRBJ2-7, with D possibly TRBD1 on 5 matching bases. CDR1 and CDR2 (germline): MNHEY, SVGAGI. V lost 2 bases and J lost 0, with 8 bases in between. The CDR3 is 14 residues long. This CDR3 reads CASSYDSFSYEQYF. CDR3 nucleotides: TGTGCCAGCAGTTACGACAGTTTCTCCTACGAGCAGTACTTC.

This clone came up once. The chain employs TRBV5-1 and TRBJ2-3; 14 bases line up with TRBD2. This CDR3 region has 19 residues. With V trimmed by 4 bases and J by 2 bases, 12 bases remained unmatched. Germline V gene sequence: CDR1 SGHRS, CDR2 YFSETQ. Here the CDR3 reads CASSKPPGLAGANTDTQYF. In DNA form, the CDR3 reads TGCGCCAGCAGCAAGCCCCCGGGACTAGCGGGGGCGAACACAGATACGCAGTATTTT. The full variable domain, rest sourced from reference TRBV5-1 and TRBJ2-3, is KAGVTQTPRYLIKTRGQQVTLSCSPISGHRSVSWYQQTPGQGLQFLFEYFSETQRNKGNFPGRFSGRQFSNSRSEMNVSTLELGDSALYLCASSKPPGLAGANTDTQYFGPGTRLTVL.